The rows below give T cell receptor beta chains drawn from one sample of a study of blood T cell repertoires in COVID-19. The table came from immunoSEQ multiplex PCR; TCRdb's copy has only in-frame clones and leaves some out. Here the sample spans approximately 150,000 clones, approximately 81% being singletons. The sample consisted of peripheral blood. The receptors come from a human donor with acute or convalescent COVID-19. The donor label of this sample is uncertain. Both conserved end residues are part of each CDR3. The order of the fields is D gene, V gene, J gene, clone size, CDR3 protein, CDR3 DNA. D genes are given only for firm matches. A clone size is listed for some rows: how often the clone was seen (once, few, many), or a class if it is expanded.

-	TRBV18	TRBJ1-2	-	CASSPNREYDGYTF	TGTGCCAGCTCACCGAACAGGGAGTACGATGGCTACACCTTC
TRBD1	TRBV27	TRBJ1-2	-	CASSPGQGAVPGYGYTF	TGTGCCAGCAGTCCCGGACAGGGGGCCGTCCCCGGATATGGCTACACCTTC
-	TRBV2	TRBJ2-3	-	CASSDGGKGADTQYF	TGTGCCAGCAGTGATGGGGGAAAGGGGGCAGATACGCAGTATTTT
-	TRBV28	TRBJ2-2	-	CASSFWGRYAGELFF	TGTGCCAGCAGTTTCTGGGGGCGATACGCCGGGGAGCTGTTTTTT
TRBD2	TRBV2	TRBJ2-1	once	CASSGTSDEQFF	TGTGCCAGCAGCGGGACTAGCGATGAGCAGTTCTTC
TRBD2	TRBV2	TRBJ2-1	-	CASSELAGVANEQFF	TGTGCCAGCAGTGAACTAGCGGGAGTTGCAAATGAGCAGTTCTTC
TRBD1	TRBV19	TRBJ1-1	-	CASSARQGNTEAFF	TGTGCCAGTAGTGCTCGACAGGGGAACACTGAAGCTTTCTTT
TRBD1	TRBV19	TRBJ1-5	-	CASRIGASQTGGLGNQPQHF	TGTGCCAGTAGAATAGGAGCCTCCCAGACAGGGGGCCTAGGCAATCAGCCCCAGCATTTT
-	TRBV18	TRBJ1-1	-	CASSPRDAEAFF	TGTGCCAGCTCACCCAGGGATGCTGAAGCTTTCTTT
-	TRBV5-4	TRBJ2-1	-	CASSRPGNEQFF	TGTGCCAGCAGCCGGCCCGGGAATGAGCAGTTCTTC
-	TRBV9	TRBJ2-3	few	CASGPASTDTQYF	TGTGCCAGCGGGCCCGCTAGCACAGATACGCAGTATTTT
TRBD1	TRBV7-9	TRBJ1-3	-	CASSDTDRGRGNTIYF	TGTGCCAGCAGCGACACGGACAGGGGGCGTGGAAACACCATATATTTT
-	TRBV5-1	TRBJ1-1	once	CASSREGVSAEAFF	TGCGCCAGCAGCCGAGAGGGCGTATCCGCTGAAGCTTTCTTT
-	TRBV6-1	TRBJ2-4	once	CASSEVNPPREDIQYF	TGTGCCAGCAGTGAAGTTAACCCTCCCCGAGAGGACATTCAGTACTTC
TRBD2	TRBV3-1/TRBV3-2	TRBJ2-7	-	CASSQDRGGGYEQYF	TGTGCCAGCAGCCAAGATCGCGGGGGGGGATACGAGCAGTACTTC
-	TRBV29-1	TRBJ2-3	-	CSVVGGGLPGDTQYF	TGCAGCGTTGTTGGCGGGGGCCTTCCGGGAGATACGCAGTATTTT
-	TRBV18	TRBJ1-1	-	CASSSTPTDTEAFF	TGTGCCAGCTCATCTACCCCGACAGACACTGAAGCTTTCTTT
-	TRBV9	TRBJ1-1	-	CASSPSQVFTEAFF	TGTGCCAGCAGCCCATCACAGGTTTTCACTGAAGCTTTCTTT
-	TRBV3-1/TRBV3-2	TRBJ2-3	-	CASSQSFTDTQYF	TGTGCCAGCAGCCAATCTTTCACAGATACGCAGTATTTT
TRBD1	TRBV18	TRBJ1-1	-	CASSPLAWQGAATEAFF	TGTGCCAGCTCACCATTGGCATGGCAGGGGGCGGCCACTGAAGCTTTCTTT
-	TRBV30	TRBJ2-2	-	CAWSPGGASGELFF	TGTGCCTGGAGTCCCGGGGGAGCTAGCGGGGAGCTGTTTTTT
TRBD1	TRBV6-1	TRBJ2-7	-	CASSELWDRGLSYEQYF	TGTGCCAGCAGTGAATTGTGGGACAGGGGATTGTCCTACGAGCAGTACTTC
TRBD1	TRBV6-5	TRBJ1-1	-	CASRQDRDYTEAFF	TGTGCCAGCAGGCAGGACAGGGACTACACTGAAGCTTTCTTT
-	TRBV9	TRBJ1-3	-	CASSVRGSGNTIYF	TGTGCCAGCAGCGTCAGGGGTTCCGGAAACACCATATATTTT
-	TRBV10-3	TRBJ1-2	-	CAITVGGYDYGYTF	TGTGCCATCACGGTCGGAGGATACGACTATGGCTACACCTTC
-	TRBV6-5	TRBJ1-1	-	CASSRATEAFF	TGTGCCAGCAGTCGAGCCACTGAAGCTTTCTTT
-	TRBV19	TRBJ1-5	-	CASTNGGNQPQHF	TGTGCCAGTACCAACGGTGGTAATCAGCCCCAGCATTTT
TRBD2	TRBV7-9	TRBJ2-1	-	CASSLGGLGLEQFF	TGTGCCAGCAGCTTAGGCGGACTAGGGCTTGAGCAGTTCTTC
-	TRBV5-8	TRBJ1-2	once	CASSLQGWANYGYTF	TGTGCCAGCAGCTTACAGGGATGGGCTAACTATGGCTACACCTTC
TRBD1	TRBV5-4	TRBJ1-3	-	CASSPGKGASGNTIYF	TGTGCCAGCAGCCCTGGGAAGGGGGCCTCTGGAAACACCATATATTTT
TRBD1	TRBV7-6	TRBJ1-3	-	CASSWGTGHSGNTIYF	TGTGCCAGCAGCTGGGGGACAGGGCACTCTGGAAACACCATATATTTT
-	TRBV5-4	TRBJ1-4	-	CASSSTRDSNEKLFF	TGTGCCAGCAGCTCTACCCGGGATTCTAATGAAAAACTGTTTTTT
-	TRBV3-1/TRBV3-2	TRBJ1-5	-	CASSQETDNQPQHF	TGTGCCAGCAGCCAAGAAACAGACAATCAGCCCCAGCATTTT
TRBD2	TRBV4-3	TRBJ2-1	-	CASSQAGGRAYNEQFF	TGCGCCAGCAGCCAAGCGGGCGGGAGGGCCTACAATGAGCAGTTCTTC
TRBD1	TRBV10-3	TRBJ2-1	-	CAIRGQGGYNEQFF	TGTGCCATCAGGGGACAGGGGGGCTACAATGAGCAGTTCTTC
-	TRBV11-2	TRBJ2-3	-	CASSKGRDTQYF	TGTGCCAGCAGCAAAGGGAGGGATACGCAGTATTTT
-	TRBV7-2	TRBJ1-3	-	CASSLGTPGNTIYF	TGTGCCAGCAGCTTAGGGACACCTGGAAACACCATATATTTT
-	TRBV25-1	TRBJ1-6	-	CASSADITYNSPLHF	TGTGCCAGCAGTGCGGACATTACCTATAATTCACCCCTCCACTTT
-	TRBV7-6	TRBJ1-4	-	CASSLAGGFANEKLFF	TGTGCCAGCAGCTTAGCGGGGGGGTTCGCTAATGAAAAACTGTTTTTT
-	TRBV4-2	TRBJ1-1	few	CASSPSDRNTEAFF	TGTGCCAGCAGCCCTTCGGACAGAAACACTGAAGCTTTCTTT
TRBD2	TRBV10-3	TRBJ2-1	-	CAISEASGAYNEQFF	TGTGCCATCAGTGAGGCTAGCGGGGCCTACAATGAGCAGTTCTTC
-	TRBV6-5	TRBJ1-4	-	CASSLDRLYEKLFF	TGTGCCAGCAGTCTTGACAGGCTATATGAAAAACTGTTTTTT
-	TRBV4-2	TRBJ2-5	-	CASSQEGGRSRETQYF	TGTGCCAGCAGCCAAGAGGGGGGGCGCAGCAGAGAGACCCAGTACTTC
TRBD1	TRBV2	TRBJ1-1	-	CASSELGQGATEAFF	TGTGCCAGCAGTGAGCTGGGACAGGGGGCGACTGAAGCTTTCTTT
TRBD2	TRBV6-2/TRBV6-3	TRBJ2-4	-	CASSSWPSGRAAKNIQYF	TGTGCCAGCAGTTCTTGGCCTAGCGGGAGGGCCGCCAAAAACATTCAGTACTTC